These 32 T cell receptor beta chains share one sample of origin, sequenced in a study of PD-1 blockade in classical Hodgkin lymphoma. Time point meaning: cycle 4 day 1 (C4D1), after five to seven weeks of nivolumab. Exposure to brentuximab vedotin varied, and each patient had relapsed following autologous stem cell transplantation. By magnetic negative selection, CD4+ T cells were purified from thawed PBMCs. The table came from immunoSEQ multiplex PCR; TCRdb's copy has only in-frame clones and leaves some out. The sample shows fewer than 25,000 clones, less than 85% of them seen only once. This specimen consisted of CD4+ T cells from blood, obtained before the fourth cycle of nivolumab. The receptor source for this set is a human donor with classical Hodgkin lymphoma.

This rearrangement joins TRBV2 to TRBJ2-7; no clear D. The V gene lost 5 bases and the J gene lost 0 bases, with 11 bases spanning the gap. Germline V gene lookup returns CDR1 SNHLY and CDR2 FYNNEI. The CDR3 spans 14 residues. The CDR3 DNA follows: TGTGCCAGCAGTCGGCCGGTTACCTCCTACGAGCAGTACTTC. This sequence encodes CASSRPVTSYEQYF. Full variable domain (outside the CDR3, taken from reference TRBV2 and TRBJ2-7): EPEVTQTPSHQVTQMGQEVILRCVPISNHLYFYWYRQILGQKVEFLVSFYNNEISEKSEIFDDQFSVERPDGSNFTLKIRSTKLEDSAMYFCASSRPVTSYEQYFGPGTRLTVT.

The CDR3 bases are TGTGCCAGCAGCCTCCACAGGGACCTGGAGCAGTACTTC. It yields the protein CASSLHRDLEQYF. The chain combines TRBV16 with TRBJ2-7; weak D call: TRBD1 (6 bases). V was shortened by 4 bases and J by 7 bases, with 14 bases between the two germline ends. The CDR3 sequence is 13 residues long. CDR1 and CDR2 (germline): KGHSY, FQNENV.

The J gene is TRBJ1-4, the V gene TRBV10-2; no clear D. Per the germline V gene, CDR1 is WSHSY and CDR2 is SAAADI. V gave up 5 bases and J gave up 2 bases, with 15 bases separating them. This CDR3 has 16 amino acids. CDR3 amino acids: CASSQVVGLTNEKLFF. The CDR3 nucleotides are TGCGCCAGCAGTCAGGTTGTCGGGCTCACTAATGAAAAACTGTTTTTT.

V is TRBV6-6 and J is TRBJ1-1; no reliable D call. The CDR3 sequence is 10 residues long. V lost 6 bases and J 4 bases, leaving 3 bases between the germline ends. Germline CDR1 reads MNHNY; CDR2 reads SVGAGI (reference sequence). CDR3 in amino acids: CASSSTEAFF. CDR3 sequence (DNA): TGTGCCAGCAGCAGCACTGAAGCTTTCTTT.

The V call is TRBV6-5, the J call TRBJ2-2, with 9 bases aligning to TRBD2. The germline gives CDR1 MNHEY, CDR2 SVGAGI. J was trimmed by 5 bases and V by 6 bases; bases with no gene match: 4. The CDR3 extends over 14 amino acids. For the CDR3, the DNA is TGTGCCAGCAGGGAGACTAGCGGAACCGGGGAGCTGTTTTTT. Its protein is CASRETSGTGELFF.

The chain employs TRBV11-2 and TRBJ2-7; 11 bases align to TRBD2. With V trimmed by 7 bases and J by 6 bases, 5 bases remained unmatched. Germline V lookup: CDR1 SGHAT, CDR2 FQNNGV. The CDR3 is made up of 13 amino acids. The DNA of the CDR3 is TGTGCCAGCACCATAGCGGGAGGGGTCGAGCAGTACTTC. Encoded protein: CASTIAGGVEQYF.

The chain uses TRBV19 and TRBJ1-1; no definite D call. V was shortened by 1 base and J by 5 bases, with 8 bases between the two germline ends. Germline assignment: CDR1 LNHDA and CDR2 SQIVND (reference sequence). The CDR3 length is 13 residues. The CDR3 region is CASSIAESTEAFF. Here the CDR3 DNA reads TGTGCCAGTAGTATAGCCGAGAGTACTGAAGCTTTCTTT.

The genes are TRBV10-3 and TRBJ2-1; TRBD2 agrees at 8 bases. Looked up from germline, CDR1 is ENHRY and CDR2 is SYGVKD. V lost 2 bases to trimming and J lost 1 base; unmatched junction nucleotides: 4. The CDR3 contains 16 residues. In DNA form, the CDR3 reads TGTGCCATCAGTGAGGGGCGGGAGGTTTCCTACAATGAGCAGTTCTTC. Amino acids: CAISEGREVSYNEQFF.

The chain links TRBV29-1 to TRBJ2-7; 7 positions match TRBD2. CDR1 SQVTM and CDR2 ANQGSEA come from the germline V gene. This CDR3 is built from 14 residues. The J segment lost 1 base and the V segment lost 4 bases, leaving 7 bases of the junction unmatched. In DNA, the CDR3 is TGCAGCGTTGGGGTAGCGGGCCGTTCCTACGAGCAGTACTTC. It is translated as CSVGVAGRSYEQYF.

The CDR3 coding sequence is TGTGCCAGCACCGGGCGGGGAAGCATCACCGGGGAGCTGTTTTTT. The encoded protein is CASTGRGSITGELFF. J is TRBJ2-2 and V is TRBV9; maybe TRBD2 (6 bases). The CDR3 length is 15 residues. Trimming cost V 6 bases and J 4 bases, with 16 bases left between them. CDR1 and CDR2 (germline): SGDLS, YYNGEE.

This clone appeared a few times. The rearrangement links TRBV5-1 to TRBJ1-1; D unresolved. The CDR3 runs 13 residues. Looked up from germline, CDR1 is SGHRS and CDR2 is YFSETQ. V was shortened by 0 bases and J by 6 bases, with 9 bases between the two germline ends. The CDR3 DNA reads TGCGCCAGCAGCTTGGTGACGGCTGCTGAAGCTTTCTTT. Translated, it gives CASSLVTAAEAFF.

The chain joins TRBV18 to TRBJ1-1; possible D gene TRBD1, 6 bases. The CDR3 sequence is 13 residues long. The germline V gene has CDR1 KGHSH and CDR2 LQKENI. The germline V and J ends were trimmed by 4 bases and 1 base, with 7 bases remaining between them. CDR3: CASSQDRNTEAFF. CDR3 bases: TGTGCCAGCTCACAGGACAGGAACACTGAAGCTTTCTTT.

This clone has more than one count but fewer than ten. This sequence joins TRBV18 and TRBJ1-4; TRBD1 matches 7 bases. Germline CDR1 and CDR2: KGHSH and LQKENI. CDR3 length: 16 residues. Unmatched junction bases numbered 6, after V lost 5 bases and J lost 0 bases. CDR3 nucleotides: TGTGCCAGCTCAACAGGGGACGGATCAACTAATGAAAAACTGTTTTTT. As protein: CASSTGDGSTNEKLFF.

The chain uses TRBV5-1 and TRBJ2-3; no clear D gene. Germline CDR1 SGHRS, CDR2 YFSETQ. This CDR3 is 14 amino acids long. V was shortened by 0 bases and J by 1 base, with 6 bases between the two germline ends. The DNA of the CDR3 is TGCGCCAGCAGCTTGGTTGTCGGCACAGATACGCAGTATTTT. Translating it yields CASSLVVGTDTQYF.

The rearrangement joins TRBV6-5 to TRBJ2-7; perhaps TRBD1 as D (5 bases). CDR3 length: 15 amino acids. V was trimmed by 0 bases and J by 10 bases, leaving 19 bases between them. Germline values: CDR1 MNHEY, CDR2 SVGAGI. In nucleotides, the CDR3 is TGTGCCAGCAGTTACTCGCCCAGGGCTGACTTCGGCCAGTACTTC. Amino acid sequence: CASSYSPRADFGQYF.

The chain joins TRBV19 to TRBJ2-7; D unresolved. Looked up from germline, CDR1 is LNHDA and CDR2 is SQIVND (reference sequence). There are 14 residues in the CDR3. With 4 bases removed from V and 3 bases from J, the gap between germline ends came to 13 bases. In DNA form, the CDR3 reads TGTGCCAGTAGTACCGGTTGGGCAGGCTACGAGCAGTACTTC. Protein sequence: CASSTGWAGYEQYF.

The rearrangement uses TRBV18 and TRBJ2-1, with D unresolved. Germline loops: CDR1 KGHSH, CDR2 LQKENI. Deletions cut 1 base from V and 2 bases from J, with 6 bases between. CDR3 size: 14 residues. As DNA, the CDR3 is TGTGCCAGCTCACCACGGCAAACCTACAATGAGCAGTTCTTC. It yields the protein CASSPRQTYNEQFF.

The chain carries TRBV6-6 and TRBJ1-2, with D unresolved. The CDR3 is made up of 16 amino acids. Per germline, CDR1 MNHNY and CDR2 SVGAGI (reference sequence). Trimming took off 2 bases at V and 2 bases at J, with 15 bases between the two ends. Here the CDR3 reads CASSYPLGNTNYGYTF. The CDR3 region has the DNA TGTGCCAGCAGTTACCCCCTCGGGAATACGAACTATGGCTACACCTTC.

CDR3 amino acids: CASSPLAGDTQYF. CDR3 in DNA: TGCGCCAGCAGCCCTCTGGCCGGAGATACGCAGTATTTT. The rearrangement uses TRBV5-1 and TRBJ2-3; D ambiguous. Deletions cut 4 bases from V and 5 bases from J, with 11 bases between. The CDR3 length is 13 residues. Germline V gene sequence: CDR1 SGHRS, CDR2 YFSETQ.

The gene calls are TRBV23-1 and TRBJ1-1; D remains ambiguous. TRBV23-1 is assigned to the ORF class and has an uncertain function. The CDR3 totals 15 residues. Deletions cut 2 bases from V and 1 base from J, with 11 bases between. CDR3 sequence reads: CASSQDQRWNTEAFF. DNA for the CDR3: TGCGCCAGCAGTCAAGATCAAAGGTGGAACACTGAAGCTTTCTTT.

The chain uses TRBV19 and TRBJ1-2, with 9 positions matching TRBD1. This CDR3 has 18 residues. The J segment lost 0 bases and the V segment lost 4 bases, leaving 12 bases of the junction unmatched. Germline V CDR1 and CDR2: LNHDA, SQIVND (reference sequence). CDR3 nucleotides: TGTGCCAGTAGTAGGGCGCCGGGACAGGGCAGTTCTAACTATGGCTACACCTTC. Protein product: CASSRAPGQGSSNYGYTF. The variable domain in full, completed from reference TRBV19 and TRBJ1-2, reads DGGITQSPKYLFRKEGQNVTLSCEQNLNHDAMYWYRQDPGQGLRLIYYSQIVNDFQKGDIAEGYSVSREKKESFPLTVTSAQKNPTAFYLCASSRAPGQGSSNYGYTFGSGTRLTVV.

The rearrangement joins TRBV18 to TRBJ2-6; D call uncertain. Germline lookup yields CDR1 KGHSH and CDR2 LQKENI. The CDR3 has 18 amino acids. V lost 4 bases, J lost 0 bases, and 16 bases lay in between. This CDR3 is CASSRASKSSSGANVLTF. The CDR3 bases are TGTGCCAGCTCACGTGCCTCCAAATCCTCCTCTGGGGCCAACGTCCTGACTTTC. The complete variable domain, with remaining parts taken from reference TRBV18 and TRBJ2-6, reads NAGVMQNPRHLVRRRGQEARLRCSPMKGHSHVYWYRQLPEEGLKFMVYLQKENIIDESGMPKERFSAEFPKEGPSILRIQQVVRGDSAAYFCASSRASKSSSGANVLTFGAGSRLTVL.

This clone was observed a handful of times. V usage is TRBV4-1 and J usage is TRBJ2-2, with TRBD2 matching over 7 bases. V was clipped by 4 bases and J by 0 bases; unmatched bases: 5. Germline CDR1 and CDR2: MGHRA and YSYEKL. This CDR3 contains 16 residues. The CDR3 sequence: CASSPRLASNTGELFF. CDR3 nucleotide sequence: TGCGCCAGCAGCCCGCGACTAGCCTCGAACACCGGGGAGCTGTTTTTT.

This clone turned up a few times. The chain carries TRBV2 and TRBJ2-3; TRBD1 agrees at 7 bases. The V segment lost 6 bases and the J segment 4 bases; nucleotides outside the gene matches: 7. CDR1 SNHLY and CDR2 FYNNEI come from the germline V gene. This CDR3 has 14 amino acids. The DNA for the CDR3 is TGTGCCAGCAGGACAGGGCGTGGGGCAGATACGCAGTATTTT. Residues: CASRTGRGADTQYF.

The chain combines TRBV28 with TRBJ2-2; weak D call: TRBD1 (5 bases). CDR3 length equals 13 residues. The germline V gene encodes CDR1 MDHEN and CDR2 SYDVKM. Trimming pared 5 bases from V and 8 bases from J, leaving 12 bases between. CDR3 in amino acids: CASSGPYRGELFF. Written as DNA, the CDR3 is TGTGCCAGCAGTGGCCCGTACAGGGGGGAGCTGTTTTTT.

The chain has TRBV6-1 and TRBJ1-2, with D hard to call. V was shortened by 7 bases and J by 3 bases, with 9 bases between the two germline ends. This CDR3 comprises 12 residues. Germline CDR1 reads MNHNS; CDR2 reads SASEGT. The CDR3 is CASKEGYYGYTF. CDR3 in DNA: TGTGCCAGCAAGGAGGGCTACTATGGCTACACCTTC.

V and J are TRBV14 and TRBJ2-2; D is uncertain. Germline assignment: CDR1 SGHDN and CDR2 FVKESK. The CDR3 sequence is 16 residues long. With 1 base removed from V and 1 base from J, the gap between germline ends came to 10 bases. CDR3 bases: TGTGCCAGCAGCCAAGGAATTATCCGGAACACCGGGGAGCTGTTTTTT. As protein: CASSQGIIRNTGELFF.

The CDR3 DNA follows: TGTGCCAGCAGTCTCCAGGGTTTGCCCGAGCAGTTCTTC. This translates into CASSLQGLPEQFF. V is TRBV6-1 and J is TRBJ2-1; TRBD1 is a possible D gene (5 bases). V gave up 5 bases and J gave up 10 bases, with 15 bases separating them. This CDR3 is built from 13 residues. Per germline, CDR1 MNHNS and CDR2 SASEGT.

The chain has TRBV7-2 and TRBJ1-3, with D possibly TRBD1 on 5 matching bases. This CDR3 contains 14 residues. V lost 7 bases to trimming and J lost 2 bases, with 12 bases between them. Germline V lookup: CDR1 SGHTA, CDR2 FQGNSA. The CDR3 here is CASIGAPTGNTIYF. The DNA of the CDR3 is TGTGCCAGCATTGGGGCCCCGACTGGAAACACCATATATTTT.

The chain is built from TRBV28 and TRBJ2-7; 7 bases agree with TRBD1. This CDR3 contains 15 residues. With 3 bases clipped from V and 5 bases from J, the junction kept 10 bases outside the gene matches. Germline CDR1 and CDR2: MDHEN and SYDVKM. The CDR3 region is CASSLSRGIINEQYF. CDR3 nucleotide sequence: TGTGCCAGCAGTTTGAGCAGGGGGATCATTAACGAGCAGTACTTC. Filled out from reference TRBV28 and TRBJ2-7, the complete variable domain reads DVKVTQSSRYLVKRTGEKVFLECVQDMDHENMFWYRQDPGLGLRLIYFSYDVKMKEKGDIPEGYSVSREKKERFSLILESASTNQTSMYLCASSLSRGIINEQYFGPGTRLTVT.

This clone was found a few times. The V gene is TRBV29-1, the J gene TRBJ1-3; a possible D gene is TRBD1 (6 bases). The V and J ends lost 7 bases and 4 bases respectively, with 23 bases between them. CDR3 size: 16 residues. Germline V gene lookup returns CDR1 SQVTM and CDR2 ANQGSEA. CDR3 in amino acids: CSARTGRITEGNTIYF. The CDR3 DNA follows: TGCAGCGCCCGAACAGGGCGCATAACCGAAGGAAACACCATATATTTT.

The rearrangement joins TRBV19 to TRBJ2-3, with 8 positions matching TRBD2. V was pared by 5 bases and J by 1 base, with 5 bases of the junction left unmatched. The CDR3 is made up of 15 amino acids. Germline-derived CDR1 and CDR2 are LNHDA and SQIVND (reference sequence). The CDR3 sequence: CASSPLAGGTDTQYF. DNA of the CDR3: TGTGCCAGTAGTCCTCTAGCGGGCGGCACAGATACGCAGTATTTT. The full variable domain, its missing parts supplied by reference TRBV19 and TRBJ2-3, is DGGITQSPKYLFRKEGQNVTLSCEQNLNHDAMYWYRQDPGQGLRLIYYSQIVNDFQKGDIAEGYSVSREKKESFPLTVTSAQKNPTAFYLCASSPLAGGTDTQYFGPGTRLTVL.